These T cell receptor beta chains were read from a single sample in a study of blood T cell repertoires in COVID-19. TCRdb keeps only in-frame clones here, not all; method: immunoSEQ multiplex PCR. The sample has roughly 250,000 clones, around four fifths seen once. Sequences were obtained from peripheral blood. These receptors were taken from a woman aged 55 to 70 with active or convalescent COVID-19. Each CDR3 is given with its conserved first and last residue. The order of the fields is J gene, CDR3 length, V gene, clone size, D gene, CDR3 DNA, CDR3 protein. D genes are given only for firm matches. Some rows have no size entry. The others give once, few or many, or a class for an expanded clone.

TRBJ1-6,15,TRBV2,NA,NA,TGTGCCAGCAGTCCTCGACAGGTCCTTAATTCACCCCTCCACTTT,CASSPRQVLNSPLHF
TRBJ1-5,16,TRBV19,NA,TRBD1,TGTGCCAGTAGTAGGAATGACAGGGGGATGGATCAGCCCCAGCATTTT,CASSRNDRGMDQPQHF
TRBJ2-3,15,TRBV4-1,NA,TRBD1,TGCGCCAGCAGCCAAGATAACAGGGGAATAGATACGCAGTATTTT,CASSQDNRGIDTQYF
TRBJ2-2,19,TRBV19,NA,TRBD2,TGTGCCAGTAGTATACAAAGCCCCGTAGCGGGAAGGAACACCGGGGAGCTGTTTTTT,CASSIQSPVAGRNTGELFF
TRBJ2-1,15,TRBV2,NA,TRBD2,TGTGCCAGCAGGGAACTAGCGGGGGCCTACAATGAGCAGTTCTTC,CASRELAGAYNEQFF
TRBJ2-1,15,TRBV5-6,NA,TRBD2,TGTGCCAGCAGGGGACTAGCGGGAGATATCAATGAGCAGTTCTTC,CASRGLAGDINEQFF
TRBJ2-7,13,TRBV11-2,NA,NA,TGTGCCAGCAGCCTCCCCCACACCTACGAGCAGTACTTC,CASSLPHTYEQYF
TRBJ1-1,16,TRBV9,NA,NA,TGTGCCAGCAGCCCTCGACCCCTCAACACGGGCACTGAAGCTTTCTTT,CASSPRPLNTGTEAFF
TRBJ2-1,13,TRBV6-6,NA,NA,TGTGCCAGCAAGGGAGTTGGGCGCGTTGAGCAGTTCTTC,CASKGVGRVEQFF
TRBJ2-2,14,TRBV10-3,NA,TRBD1,TGTGCCATCAGGGGGACAGGGTACACCGGGGAGCTGTTTTTT,CAIRGTGYTGELFF
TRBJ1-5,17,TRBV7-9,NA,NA,TGTGCCAGCAGCTCATCGGGGGGCGGTGCGAGCAATCAGCCCCAGCATTTT,CASSSSGGGASNQPQHF
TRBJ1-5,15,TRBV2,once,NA,TGTGCCAGCGGGCGGGAGGGTGTGGGCAATCAGCCCCAGCATTTT,CASGREGVGNQPQHF
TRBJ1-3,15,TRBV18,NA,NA,TGTGCCAGCTCCCCCGACAGGCAAGGAGGAAACACCATATATTTT,CASSPDRQGGNTIYF
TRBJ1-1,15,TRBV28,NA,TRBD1,TGTGCCAGCAGTTTCCCGGACAGGACGAACACTGAAGCTTTCTTT,CASSFPDRTNTEAFF
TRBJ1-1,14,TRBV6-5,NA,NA,TGTGCCAGCACCTCAAAGGGGAGGGACACTGAAGCTTTCTTT,CASTSKGRDTEAFF
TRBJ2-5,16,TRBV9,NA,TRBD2,TGTGCCAGCAGCGTACATGCGGGAGGGCAACAAGAGACCCAGTACTTC,CASSVHAGGQQETQYF
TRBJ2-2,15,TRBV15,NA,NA,TGTGCCACCAGCTATGACTTGAGTGGGACCGGGGAGCTGTTTTTT,CATSYDLSGTGELFF
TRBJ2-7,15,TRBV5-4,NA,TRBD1,TGTGCCAGCAGCTCCCCGGGACAGGGGGTTTACGAGCAGTACTTC,CASSSPGQGVYEQYF
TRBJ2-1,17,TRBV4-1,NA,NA,TGCGCCAGCAGCCACCCTCCCAGCGGAAAAGCGGGCAATGAGCAGTTCTTC,CASSHPPSGKAGNEQFF
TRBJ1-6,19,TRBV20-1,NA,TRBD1,TGCAGTGCTAGTGGCCCCGGCCAGGGGGTGACCTTCTATAATTCACCCCTCCACTTT,CSASGPGQGVTFYNSPLHF
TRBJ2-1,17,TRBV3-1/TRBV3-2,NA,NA,TGTGCCAGCAGCCAAGATTACGGGTCCGGTGCCTACAATGAGCAGTTCTTC,CASSQDYGSGAYNEQFF
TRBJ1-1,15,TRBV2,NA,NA,TGTGCCAGCAGTGAAAGGTCGGGCGGGGTCACTGAAGCTTTCTTT,CASSERSGGVTEAFF
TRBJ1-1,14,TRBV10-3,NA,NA,TGTGCCGCCAGTTATGAGGGACAGAACACTGAAGCTTTCTTT,CAASYEGQNTEAFF
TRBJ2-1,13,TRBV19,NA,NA,TGTGCCAGTAGTATTCTCAGGAACAATGAGCAGTTCTTC,CASSILRNNEQFF
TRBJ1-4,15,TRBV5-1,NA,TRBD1,TGCGCCAGCAGCGCCGCCGGGACAGAGTTCGAAAAACTGTTTTTT,CASSAAGTEFEKLFF
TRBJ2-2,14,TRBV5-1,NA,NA,TGCGCCAGCAGCTTGGACAGTTACACCGGGGAGCTGTTTTTT,CASSLDSYTGELFF
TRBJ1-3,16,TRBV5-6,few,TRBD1,TGTGCCAGCAGCTTGAGTTGGGACAGGTGGGGGAACACCATATATTTT,CASSLSWDRWGNTIYF
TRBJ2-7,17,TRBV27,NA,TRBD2,TGTGCCAGCAGTTTATCTTCCCCGGGACTAGCACTCTACGAGCAGTACTTC,CASSLSSPGLALYEQYF
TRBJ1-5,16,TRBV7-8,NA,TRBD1,TGTGCCAGCAGCTCTACAGGGGCTTATAGCAATCAGCCCCAGCATTTT,CASSSTGAYSNQPQHF
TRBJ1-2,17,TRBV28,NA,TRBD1,TGTGCCAGCAGCCCTAGACAGGGGCCCCACCTCCTATATGGCTACACCTTC,CASSPRQGPHLLYGYTF
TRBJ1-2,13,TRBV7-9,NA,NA,TGTGCCAGCAGGTCGACTGATTCCTATGGCTACACCTTC,CASRSTDSYGYTF
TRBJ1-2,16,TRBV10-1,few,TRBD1,TGCGCCAGCAGCCCCCCTGGACAGGCCCCTGGCGGTGGCTACACCTTC,CASSPPGQAPGGGYTF
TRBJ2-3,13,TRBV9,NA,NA,TGTGCCAGCAGCGATGGGACTACAGATACGCAGTATTTT,CASSDGTTDTQYF
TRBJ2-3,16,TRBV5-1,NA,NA,TGCGCCAGCAGCTTGAACAGGGCCTCAAGCACAGATACGCAGTATTTT,CASSLNRASSTDTQYF
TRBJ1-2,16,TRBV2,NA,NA,TGTGCCACTCGATATCCGGGCCAGGGGAAATCCTATGGCTACACCTTC,CATRYPGQGKSYGYTF
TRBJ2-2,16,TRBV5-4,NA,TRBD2,TGTGCCAGCAGCTTCCAACGTAATAGCGGGCCCGGGGAGCTGTTTTTT,CASSFQRNSGPGELFF
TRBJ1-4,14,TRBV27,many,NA,TGTGCCAGCAGTTCTAGGAGGGAGGAGGAAAAACTGTTTTTT,CASSSRREEEKLFF
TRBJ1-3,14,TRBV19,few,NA,TGTGCCACCGCGACAGGCTACTCTGGAAACACCATATATTTT,CATATGYSGNTIYF
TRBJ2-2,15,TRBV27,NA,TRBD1,TGTGCCAGCAGGGTAAGGGGGCGTAACACCGGGGAGCTGTTTTTT,CASRVRGRNTGELFF
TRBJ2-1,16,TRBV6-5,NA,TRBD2,TGTGCCAGCAGTTCCGGACTAGCGGGAGCCTACAATGAGCAGTTCTTC,CASSSGLAGAYNEQFF
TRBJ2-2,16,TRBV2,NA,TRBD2,TGTGCCAGCAGTGAGGGACTACCGGCCGTCACCGGGGAGCTGTTTTTT,CASSEGLPAVTGELFF
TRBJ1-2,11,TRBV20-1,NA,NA,TGCAGTGCCCCGGGGAACCAAGGAGGGGTCTTC,CSAPGNQGGVF
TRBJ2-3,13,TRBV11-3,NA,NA,TGTGCCAGCAGCCAACAGGGCACAGATACGCAGTATTTT,CASSQQGTDTQYF
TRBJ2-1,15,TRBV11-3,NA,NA,TGTGCCAGCAGCTCACCTCGGACTCGTCACAATGAGCAGTTCTTC,CASSSPRTRHNEQFF